The next 29 T cell receptor beta chains were all read from a single sample in a study of breast tumors, draining lymph nodes, adjacent tissues. Samples came from axillary lymph nodes draining the breast cancer. TCRdb processed the multiplex PCR reads anew with MiXCR; each CDR3 protein has one entry. The table has roughly 220,000 distinct CDR3 sequences, under 40% seen once; the top ten hold over 3.5%. The sequencing sample was made of axillary lymph node tissue. These receptors were collected from a female donor with breast cancer. Some clones in this sample may be carry-over from other donors' samples.

The V and J genes are TRBV20-1 and TRBJ1-6, with 7 bases aligning to TRBD1. V shed 0 bases, J shed 3 bases, and the junction held 14 bases outside the gene matches. Looked up from germline, CDR1 is DFQATT and CDR2 is SNEGSKA (reference sequence). The CDR3 runs 19 residues. This CDR3 is CSARDTQGVQSYYNSPLHF. CDR3 bases: TGCAGTGCTAGAGATACGCAGGGGGTACAATCCTACTATAATTCACCCCTCCACTTT.

This clonotype came up many times. The chain combines TRBV20-1 with TRBJ2-3; possible D gene TRBD1, 6 bases. V lost 3 bases, J lost 4 bases, and 14 bases lay in between. Germline CDR1 and CDR2: DFQATT and SNEGSKA (reference sequence). The CDR3 length is 14 residues. Here the CDR3 reads CSARRAAGADTQYF. The CDR3 nucleotides read TGCAGTGCTAGGAGGGCCGCAGGGGCAGATACGCAGTATTTT.

This clonotype occurred many times. The chain employs TRBV4-3 and TRBJ1-6; 9 bases fit TRBD1. The V gene's germline CDR1 is LGHNA and CDR2 YSLEER. The CDR3 spans 17 residues. The junction had 8 bases not matched to a gene; V was cut back by 0 bases and J by 8 bases. CDR3 nucleotides: TGCGCCAGCAGCCAAGACCCCCGGGACAGGGCTTATTCACCCCTCCACTTT. Amino acids: CASSQDPRDRAYSPLHF.

This clonotype was counted at least ten times. V usage is TRBV5-6 and J usage is TRBJ2-5; perhaps D is TRBD1 or TRBD2 (6 bases each). This CDR3 has 17 residues. With 1 base removed from V and 4 bases from J, the gap between germline ends came to 20 bases. Germline CDR1 reads SGHDT; CDR2 reads YYEEEE. The DNA for the CDR3 is TGTGCCAGCAGCTTGCTGACATTACGGGGGCTTCGAGAGACCCAGTACTTC. This encodes CASSLLTLRGLRETQYF.

The table lists this clonotype with many counts. The genes are TRBV6-5 and TRBJ1-5; 9 positions match TRBD1. The V gene end was trimmed by 5 bases and the J gene end by 7 bases; junction bases not matched to a gene: 9. This CDR3 contains 15 residues. Germline-derived CDR1 and CDR2 are MNHEY and SVGAGI. This CDR3 is CASSPKTGGSQPQHF. As DNA, the CDR3 is TGTGCCAGCAGTCCAAAGACAGGGGGGTCCCAGCCCCAGCATTTT.

The CDR3 region is CASSLFNTEAFF. The DNA for the CDR3 is TGTGCCAGCAGTTTATTTAACACTGAAGCTTTCTTT. This chain uses TRBV6-9 with TRBJ1-1; D is undetermined. The CDR3 has 12 amino acids. The germline CDR1 and CDR2 sequences are MNHGY and SVAAGI. The V end was cut by 4 bases, the J end by 2 bases, with 5 bases between.

Points on this clonotype: A junction end diverges from the germline sequence, so it may reflect a read error. The chain joins TRBV6-5 to TRBJ1-2; no reliable D call. This CDR3 is 14 amino acids long. Germline CDR1 MNHEY, CDR2 SVGAGI. The DNA for the CDR3 is TGTGCCGGCAGTCACCGGACGGGAAGAAATGGCTACACCTTC. This encodes CAGSHRTGRNGYTF.

This clonotype has a single count. The chain recombines TRBV20-1 with TRBJ2-7; TRBD2 is a possible D gene (6 bases). The CDR3 covers 14 residues. The V and J ends lost 6 bases and 1 base respectively, with 16 bases between them. Germline V gene lookup returns CDR1 DFQATT and CDR2 SNEGSKA (reference sequence). The CDR3 is CSAGGQGYSYEQYF. CDR3 DNA: TGCAGTGCGGGAGGCCAGGGCTATTCCTACGAGCAGTACTTC.

This clonotype has ten or more counts. This chain connects TRBV11-3 to TRBJ2-5, with D possibly TRBD1 on 5 matching bases. The CDR3 has 14 amino acids. Trimming took 3 bases from V and 0 from J, leaving 8 bases between them. Germline loops: CDR1 SGHNT, CDR2 YENEEA. The CDR3 here is CASSLGQYQETQYF. In DNA, the CDR3 is TGTGCCAGCAGCTTGGGGCAGTACCAAGAGACCCAGTACTTC.

This clonotype was seen at least ten times. This CDR3 is CASSRSAEETQYF. The CDR3 DNA follows: TGTGCCAGCAGCAGGTCGGCTGAGGAGACCCAGTACTTC. This chain connects TRBV7-3 to TRBJ2-5; D not certain. The CDR3 is made up of 13 amino acids. Germline CDR1 reads SGHTA; CDR2 reads FQGTGA. The V end lost 5 bases, the J end lost 5 bases, and 12 bases lay between the germline ends.

A word on this clonotype: This may be a read error, as it is one base from a much larger clone. This sequence joins TRBV9 and TRBJ2-2; 8 bases are a match to TRBD2. Germline V lookup: CDR1 SGDLS, CDR2 YYNGEE. Losses at the gene ends were 0 bases for V and 7 bases for J; bases not matched to a gene: 5. The CDR3 is made up of 15 amino acids. CDR3 sequence: CASSVVSGGGGELFF. The CDR3 DNA follows: TGTGCCAGCAGCGTAGTAAGCGGGGGAGGCGGGGAGCTGTTTTTT.

The chain carries TRBV6-1 and TRBJ2-1; D remains unclear. Between the trimmed V and J ends, which lost 6 bases and 12 bases, there was a span of 18 bases. CDR1 MNHNS and CDR2 SASEGT come from the germline V gene. The CDR3 extends over 13 amino acids. In DNA, the CDR3 is TGTGCCAGCAGACCCACCACGGTATCGGGGCAGTTCTTC. Translated, it gives CASRPTTVSGQFF.

Remarks on this clonotype: A much larger clone sits a single nucleotide away, making a read error possible. The rearrangement joins TRBV12-3 or TRBV12-4 to TRBJ2-7, with 8 bases identical to TRBD1. This CDR3 is 14 amino acids long. Losses at the gene ends were 3 bases for V and 2 bases for J; bases not matched to a gene: 3. CDR3 in amino acids: CASSFQGAAYEQYF. CDR3 DNA: TGTGCCAGCAGTTTCCAGGGGGCGGCCTACGAGCAGTACTTC.

The sample holds a few counts of this clonotype. The chain employs TRBV5-8 and TRBJ2-7; possibly TRBD1 or TRBD2 for D (5 bases each). V lost 4 bases, J lost 2 bases, and 16 bases lay in between. Germline CDR1 and CDR2: SGHTS and YDEGEE. The CDR3 has 15 residues. CDR3 bases: TGTGCCAGCAGCACAGATACCGGGACCCCCTACGAGCAGTACTTC. Amino acid sequence: CASSTDTGTPYEQYF.

The J gene is TRBJ1-2, the V gene TRBV7-9; 7 bases agree with TRBD1. After removal of 5 bases from V and 8 bases from J, the junction contained 5 bases not matched to a gene. There are 12 residues in the CDR3. CDR1 and CDR2 (germline): SEHNR, FQNEAQ (reference sequence). CDR3 residues: CASSRRGLGYTF. The CDR3 bases are TGTGCCAGCAGCCGAAGGGGGCTGGGCTACACCTTC.

This clonotype was seen at least ten times. The chain uses TRBV19 and TRBJ1-2; possible D gene TRBD1, 6 bases. With 5 bases removed from V and 8 bases from J, the gap between germline ends came to 15 bases. Per the germline V gene, CDR1 is LNHDA and CDR2 is SQIVND (reference sequence). The CDR3 spans 13 residues. The CDR3 loop reads CASSPAGVLGYTF. For the CDR3, the DNA is TGTGCCAGTAGTCCAGCAGGGGTATTAGGCTACACCTTC.

The CDR3 DNA sequence: TGTGCCAGCAGTTTCAGAGAGCGGGGGGGTAACAATGAGCAGTTCTTC. It translates to CASSFRERGGNNEQFF. The chain links TRBV12-3 or TRBV12-4 to TRBJ2-1; 10 bases fit TRBD2. There are 16 residues in the CDR3. The trim removed 3 bases at V and 5 bases at J, leaving 7 bases unmatched.

The V gene is TRBV24-1, the J gene TRBJ2-7; tentatively, D is TRBD2 (6 bases). V dropped 5 bases and J dropped 2 bases, with 18 bases sitting between them. The CDR3 has 16 residues. Per germline, CDR1 KGHDR and CDR2 SFDVKD. The CDR3: CATSAESGGSAYEQYF. The CDR3 region has the DNA TGTGCCACCAGTGCAGAATCTGGGGGGTCGGCCTACGAGCAGTACTTC.

This clonotype was picked up many times. This rearrangement joins TRBV2 to TRBJ2-5, with 8 bases lining up with TRBD2. This CDR3 is 16 amino acids long. CDR1 is SNHLY and CDR2 is FYNNEI in the germline V gene. The ends lost 4 bases at V and 5 bases at J; junction bases unmatched: 12. CDR3 in amino acids: CASSARASGRLETQYF. DNA of the CDR3: TGTGCCAGCAGTGCAAGGGCTAGCGGGCGGCTGGAGACCCAGTACTTC.

The gene calls are TRBV6-1 and TRBJ2-3, with D unresolved. Germline CDR1 is MNHNS and CDR2 is SASEGT. V lost 5 bases and J 0 bases, leaving 9 bases between the germline ends. This CDR3 is built from 14 residues. The CDR3 DNA reads TGTGCCAGCAGTCATGAGCTTAGCACAGATACGCAGTATTTT. The encoded protein is CASSHELSTDTQYF.

Written as DNA, the CDR3 is TGCGCCAGCAGCCCCATCGGACTAGCGGGAGCCCCAGATACGCAGTATTTT. It specifies CASSPIGLAGAPDTQYF. The chain uses TRBV5-1 and TRBJ2-3; 13 nucleotides line up with TRBD2. Germline values: CDR1 SGHRS, CDR2 YFSETQ. The V gene end was trimmed by 4 bases and the J gene end by 4 bases; junction bases not matched to a gene: 9. The CDR3 spans 17 residues.

A few counts support this clonotype. The rearrangement links TRBV6-5 to TRBJ2-3; no definite D call. Per germline, CDR1 MNHEY and CDR2 SVGAGI. The CDR3 runs 12 residues. V was clipped by 2 bases and J by 1 base, with 1 base between them. CDR3 amino acids: CASSYRTDTQYF. The CDR3 DNA follows: TGTGCCAGCAGTTACCGCACAGATACGCAGTATTTT.

To note about this clonotype: Being one base from a much bigger clone, this may be a read error. V and J are TRBV6-6 and TRBJ2-1, with no clear D. V lost 6 bases, J lost 3 bases, and 12 bases lay in between. CDR3 length: 14 amino acids. Per germline, CDR1 MNHNY and CDR2 SVGAGI (reference sequence). CDR3 coding DNA: TGTGCCAGCAGCACTGGCGGACGCTACAATGAGCAGTTCTTC. Translation: CASSTGGRYNEQFF.

A few counts support this clonotype. The chain joins TRBV13 to TRBJ2-1; 10 bases fit TRBD2. The length of the CDR3 is 16 residues. The J segment lost 8 bases and the V segment lost 5 bases, leaving 12 bases of the junction unmatched. Germline CDR1 and CDR2: PRHDT and FYEKMQ (reference sequence). The CDR3 spells CASSPRPSGGAYEQFF. For the CDR3, the DNA is TGTGCCAGCAGCCCAAGGCCCAGCGGGGGGGCCTATGAGCAGTTCTTC.

In its sample, this clonotype was seen many times. V is TRBV4-1 and J is TRBJ2-1, with 7 bases identical to TRBD1. CDR1 and CDR2 from the germline V gene are MGHRA and YSYEKL. After removal of 0 bases from V and 10 bases from J, the junction contained 3 bases not matched to a gene. The CDR3 totals 13 residues. CDR3 nucleotide sequence: TGCGCCAGCAGCCAAGACGGGACAGCAGAGCAGTTCTTC. It encodes CASSQDGTAEQFF.

In this sample, this clonotype turned up many times. This rearrangement joins TRBV20-1 to TRBJ2-1; D gene ambiguous. The CDR3 is 14 amino acids. CDR1 DFQATT and CDR2 SNEGSKA come from the germline V gene (reference sequence). The V end was cut by 2 bases, the J end by 0 bases, with 8 bases between. The CDR3 bases are TGCAGTGCTAGACGCGCGAGCTCCTACAATGAGCAGTTCTTC. Amino acids: CSARRASSYNEQFF.

This clonotype was observed a handful of times. This could be a read error, since a much larger clone is one nucleotide away. V gene TRBV20-1 combines with J gene TRBJ2-1; 10 bases fit TRBD2. CDR3 length equals 15 residues. V shed 6 bases, J shed 6 bases, and the junction held 11 bases outside the gene matches. The germline gives CDR1 DFQATT, CDR2 SNEGSKA (reference sequence). CDR3 sequence (DNA): TGCAGTGCCAAGATCGGGACTAGCGTCGCCAATGAGCAGTTCTTC. Translating it yields CSAKIGTSVANEQFF.

The sample holds one count of this clonotype. A much larger clone is a single base away; this may be a read error. This chain joins TRBV20-1 and TRBJ2-3, with D perhaps being TRBD1 or TRBD2 (5 bases each). This CDR3 comprises 15 residues. With 6 bases removed from V and 4 bases from J, the gap between germline ends came to 20 bases. Germline CDR1 is DFQATT and CDR2 is SNEGSKA (reference sequence). CDR3 nucleotide sequence: TGCAGTGCGCCCTACGGGACCATAGTGGCAGATACGCAGTATTTT. Protein product: CSAPYGTIVADTQYF.

This clonotype was seen repeatedly, ten times or more. The rearrangement joins TRBV12-3 or TRBV12-4 to TRBJ1-5, with D uncertain. V was shortened by 6 bases and J by 1 base, with 7 bases between the two germline ends. The length of the CDR3 is 13 residues. CDR3 sequence: CASSSRSNQPQHF. As DNA, the CDR3 is TGTGCCAGCAGCAGCAGAAGCAATCAGCCCCAGCATTTT.